A selection of T cell receptor beta chains follows, all from one sample in a study of shared clonotypes between healthy human individuals. Generated by immunoSEQ multiplex PCR, the TCRdb table keeps only in-frame clones and is missing some. Of a few million clones listed, roughly 93% are singletons. The sequenced material came from naive CD4+ T cells from PBMCs. Receptors originate from a man aged 18 to 29 in good health. Some clones in this sample may be carry-over from other donors' samples. The CDR3 runs from the conserved cysteine through the conserved F or W. Each record gives: D gene, J gene, clone size, V gene, CDR3 DNA, CDR3 protein. A D gene is named only where the DNA matches it firmly. Rows may omit the clone size; those that give it use once, few, many or a size class.

d_gene: NA; j_gene: TRBJ1-1; abundance: NA; v_gene: TRBV28; CDR3nt: TGTGCCACGCTGAATTATGGGGCCACTGAAGCTTTCTTT; CDR3aa: CATLNYGATEAFF
d_gene: NA; j_gene: TRBJ2-4; abundance: NA; v_gene: TRBV2; CDR3nt: TGTGCCAGCACAAGACAGGGAGGCAAAAACATTCAGTACTTC; CDR3aa: CASTRQGGKNIQYF
d_gene: NA; j_gene: TRBJ1-2; abundance: NA; v_gene: TRBV19; CDR3nt: TGTGCCAGTAGTAAAGGGGCGCCTGACTATGGCTACACCTTC; CDR3aa: CASSKGAPDYGYTF
d_gene: NA; j_gene: TRBJ1-1; abundance: NA; v_gene: TRBV11-2; CDR3nt: TGTGCCAGCAGCTTCTCCACGAACACTGAAGCTTTCTTT; CDR3aa: CASSFSTNTEAFF
d_gene: NA; j_gene: TRBJ1-1; abundance: once; v_gene: TRBV28; CDR3nt: TGTGCCAGCAGTCCGCGTGCCACTTCTGAAGCTTTCTTT; CDR3aa: CASSPRATSEAFF
d_gene: NA; j_gene: TRBJ2-7; abundance: once; v_gene: TRBV28; CDR3nt: TGTGCCAGCAGTAGGTCAGGTGAGCAGTACTTC; CDR3aa: CASSRSGEQYF
d_gene: TRBD2; j_gene: TRBJ2-3; abundance: NA; v_gene: TRBV2; CDR3nt: TGTGCCAGCAGAGAGACTAGCTTAAGCACAGATACGCAGTATTTT; CDR3aa: CASRETSLSTDTQYF
d_gene: NA; j_gene: TRBJ1-2; abundance: NA; v_gene: TRBV5-1; CDR3nt: TGCGCCAGCAGGCCCGTAGGTGGAGTCTACTATGGCTACACCTTC; CDR3aa: CASRPVGGVYYGYTF
d_gene: NA; j_gene: TRBJ2-2; abundance: NA; v_gene: TRBV11-3; CDR3nt: TGTGCCAGCAGCCCCCCAGGGCCCCCGGGCACCGGGGAGCTGTTTTTT; CDR3aa: CASSPPGPPGTGELFF
d_gene: NA; j_gene: TRBJ2-1; abundance: NA; v_gene: TRBV4-2; CDR3nt: TGTGCCAGCAGCCAAGGGCCCGGGTCCAACAATGAGCAGTTCTTC; CDR3aa: CASSQGPGSNNEQFF
d_gene: NA; j_gene: TRBJ1-2; abundance: NA; v_gene: TRBV19; CDR3nt: TGTGCCAGTAGTATAGGGCATGACAGAAGCTATGGCTACACCTTC; CDR3aa: CASSIGHDRSYGYTF
d_gene: TRBD2; j_gene: TRBJ2-5; abundance: NA; v_gene: TRBV10-3; CDR3nt: TGTGCCATCAGTCCGGGACTAGCGGGAGTGGAGACCCAGTACTTC; CDR3aa: CAISPGLAGVETQYF
d_gene: TRBD1; j_gene: TRBJ1-2; abundance: NA; v_gene: TRBV28; CDR3nt: TGTGCCAGCAGAGATCAATTCGGGACAGGGGGTTTGTCTGGCTACACCTTC; CDR3aa: CASRDQFGTGGLSGYTF
d_gene: TRBD2; j_gene: TRBJ2-2; abundance: once; v_gene: TRBV7-3; CDR3nt: TGTGCCAGCAGCCCCCCTAGCGGGAGGAACACCGGGGAGCTGTTTTTT; CDR3aa: CASSPPSGRNTGELFF
d_gene: TRBD1; j_gene: TRBJ2-7; abundance: NA; v_gene: TRBV5-1; CDR3nt: TGCGCCAGCACATCCCCGACCGGGACAGGGACCTACGAGCAGTACTTC; CDR3aa: CASTSPTGTGTYEQYF
d_gene: NA; j_gene: TRBJ2-1; abundance: NA; v_gene: TRBV27; CDR3nt: TGTGCCACCACCGGGGCCAAATTTACAAGAAACAATGAGCAGTTCTTC; CDR3aa: CATTGAKFTRNNEQFF
d_gene: NA; j_gene: TRBJ1-3; abundance: NA; v_gene: TRBV18; CDR3nt: TGTGCCAGCTCCCGGGACCCCTCTAGGACTGGAAACACCATATATTTT; CDR3aa: CASSRDPSRTGNTIYF
d_gene: TRBD1; j_gene: TRBJ1-1; abundance: NA; v_gene: TRBV5-4; CDR3nt: TGTGCCAGCAGCTTGTGGTCCAGGGGGCGGCGTGAAGCTTTCTTT; CDR3aa: CASSLWSRGRREAFF
d_gene: TRBD1; j_gene: TRBJ2-7; abundance: NA; v_gene: TRBV7-9; CDR3nt: TGTGCCGGCAGCCCCCAGGGGGCCGAGCAGTACTTC; CDR3aa: CAGSPQGAEQYF
d_gene: NA; j_gene: TRBJ2-3; abundance: NA; v_gene: TRBV5-1; CDR3nt: TGCGCCAGCAGGATCAGCACAGATACGCAGTATTTT; CDR3aa: CASRISTDTQYF
d_gene: NA; j_gene: TRBJ2-3; abundance: NA; v_gene: TRBV29-1; CDR3nt: TGCAGCGTTGAAGGCATAGGGACCGGGAGCACAGATACGCAGTATTTT; CDR3aa: CSVEGIGTGSTDTQYF
d_gene: NA; j_gene: TRBJ1-1; abundance: NA; v_gene: TRBV29-1; CDR3nt: TGCAGCGTTGAACGAGCCTCCAGGGGCGCCACTGAAGCTTTCTTT; CDR3aa: CSVERASRGATEAFF